These 27 T cell receptor beta chains came from one sample sequenced in a study of tissue T cells after allogeneic stem cell transplantation (dated by TCRdb to the early 2020s). Library preparation was by the immunoSEQ multiplex PCR assay. TCRdb re-hosts the immuneACCESS table, in-frame sequences only. Its copies lack some clones; in the studies checked, an unresolved V gene accounts for under half of them, and the cause for the rest is not known. Recorded for this sample are around 50,000 clones; approximately 73% of them occurred a single time. The ten largest clones represent around 0.5% of the sample. The sequenced material came from sorted cells pooled from one or two spleens. These receptors originate from a pool of C57BL/6 mice in good health.

A remark on this clone: Its ends do not fully match the called genes, so a read error is possible. The genes and germline here are from mouse. The CDR3 extends 1 residue past the end of the read, so its final part is completed from the germline J gene. The chain recombines TRBV3 with TRBJ2-1, with unresolved D. This CDR3 has 12 amino acids. Looked up from germline, CDR1 is SNHLY and CDR2 is FYNGKV (reference sequence). The CDR3 reads CASSPDYAEQFF. CDR3 bases read: TGTGCCAGCAGCCCCGACTACGCTGAGCAGTTC.

About this clone itself: Each gene name is a mouse one. The sequenced CDR3 bases are TGTGCCAGCAGCCCTCCCCCCTGGAATAACAACCAGGCTCCGCTT. Its protein product is CASSPPPWNNNQAPL. The whole CDR3 protein reads CASSPPPWNNNQAPLF. This rearrangement joins TRBV5 to TRBJ1-5; D gene ambiguous. The CDR3 end falls 1 residue outside the read, so it is completed with the germline J gene. V was pared by 4 bases and J by 0 bases, with 13 bases between. This CDR3 has 16 residues. CDR1 is LGHNA and CDR2 is YNLKQL in the germline V gene (reference sequence).

Concerning this clone itself: Any gene name here is a mouse gene name. The read comes to an end 1 residue before the CDR3 does, leaving the germline J gene to fill in the end. The chain employs TRBV13-1 and TRBJ1-5, with 9 bases aligning to TRBD1. The CDR3 is 13 amino acids. The germline CDR1 and CDR2 sequences are NSHNY and SYGAGN. V lost 3 bases and J lost 9; bases outside the gene matches: 4. The CDR3 region is CASSAGQGGAPLF. CDR3 DNA, as far as it was read: TGTGCCAGCAGTGCGGGACAGGGAGGGGCTCCGCTT.

Notes on this clone: The genes and germline here are from mouse. The CDR3 end lies 1 residue beyond the end of the read and is filled in from the germline J gene. This rearrangement joins TRBV19 to TRBJ2-5; 7 bases match TRBD2. Germline-derived CDR1 and CDR2 are FNHDT and SITEND (reference sequence). The CDR3 spans 13 residues. The V and J ends lost 5 bases and 0 bases, in that order; junction bases with no gene match: 0. The sequenced CDR3 bases are TGTGCCAGCAGGGGGGGGAACCAAGACACCCAGTAC. It specifies CASRGGNQDTQY. In full, the CDR3 is CASRGGNQDTQYF.

About this clone: Germline and genes: mouse. Read coverage stops 1 residue before the CDR3 terminus; the germline J gene supplies the remainder. The genes are TRBV1 and TRBJ2-7, with 9 bases fitting TRBD1. The CDR3 is 12 residues long. Trimming cost V 5 bases and J 7 bases; bases outside gene matches: 3. Looked up from germline, CDR1 is NSQYPW and CDR2 is LRSPGD (reference sequence). The sequenced part of the CDR3 DNA is TGCACCTGCAGTTCGGACAGGGGCGAACAGTAC. It translates to CTCSSDRGEQY. The CDR3 in its entirety is CTCSSDRGEQYF.

This clone was observed a handful of times. The listed genes are named as in mouse. The read terminates 1 residue ahead of where the CDR3 ends, so the germline J gene completes it. The chain recombines TRBV4 with TRBJ1-5; D gene unclear. Trimming shortened V by 5 bases and J by 3 bases, and 8 bases separated the two germline ends. Germline V gives CDR1 LGHDT, CDR2 YNNKQL (reference sequence). The CDR3 has 13 amino acids. Incomplete CDR3 DNA: TGTGCCAGCAGCCTCAAGGGCAACCAGGCTCCGCTT. This translates into CASSLKGNQAPL. The full CDR3 protein is CASSLKGNQAPLF.

Notes on this clone: Mouse germline and gene names are used. The CDR3 extends 1 residue past the end of the read, so its final part is completed from the germline J gene. Different DNA sequences within this sample yield the same CDR3. This chain joins TRBV2 and TRBJ2-2; D gene uncertain. V was cut by 0 bases and J by 2 bases, with 4 bases left in between. CDR1 LGHNA and CDR2 YSYQKL come from the germline V gene. This CDR3 has 14 amino acids. The part of the CDR3 DNA that was read is TGTGCCAGCAGCCAAGAGACGAACACCGGGCAGCTCTAC. Translated, it gives CASSQETNTGQLY. The CDR3 in its entirety is CASSQETNTGQLYF.

Worth noting for this clone: Mouse names are used for the genes. The read halts 1 residue ahead of the CDR3 end, with the missing end drawn from the germline J gene. J is TRBJ2-3 and V is TRBV2, with 10 bases lining up with TRBD2. This CDR3 has 16 residues. V dropped 0 bases and J dropped 5; count of bases not matched to a gene: 5. The V gene's germline CDR1 is LGHNA and CDR2 YSYQKL. CDR3 region: CASSQDWGGGGETLYF. The CDR3 DNA, read in part, is TGTGCCAGCAGCCAAGACTGGGGGGGCGGGGGAGAAACGCTGTAT.

As for this clone: Each gene name is a mouse one. The sequence runs out 1 residue before the end of the CDR3; the remainder is reconstructed from the germline J gene. The chain recombines TRBV3 with TRBJ2-3, with D unresolved. The CDR3 contains 13 residues. Germline loops: CDR1 SNHLY, CDR2 FYNGKV (reference sequence). Trimming shortened V by 5 bases and J by 0 bases, and 6 bases separated the two germline ends. Incomplete CDR3 DNA: TGTGCCAGCAGCGCCAGTAGTGCAGAAACGCTGTAT. Encoded protein: CASSASSAETLY. The full CDR3 protein reads CASSASSAETLYF. Using reference TRBV3 and TRBJ2-3 for the parts outside the CDR3, the full variable domain is GPKVLQIPSHQIIDMGQMVTLNCDPVSNHLYFYWYKQILGQQMEFLVNFYNGKVMEKSKLFKDQFSVERPDGSYFTLKIQPTALEDSAVYFCASSASSAETLYFGSGTRLTVL.

In the case of this clone: The gene names here belong to mouse. The read stops 1 residue short of the end of the CDR3; the missing end is completed from the germline J gene. The rearrangement uses TRBV12-2 and TRBJ2-2, with 13 positions matching TRBD2. The CDR3 sequence is 17 residues long. Trimming cost V 1 base and J 3 bases; bases outside gene matches: 4. Germline loops: CDR1 SGHLS, CDR2 HYDKME. CDR3 protein: CASSLDWGGAHTGQLYF. The CDR3 DNA, read in part, is TGTGCCAGCTCTCTGGACTGGGGGGGCGCCCACACCGGGCAGCTCTAC.

Details on this clone: Gene names are the mouse ones. The CDR3 end falls 1 residue outside the read, so it is completed with the germline J gene. J is TRBJ1-1 and V is TRBV16; the D gene is possibly TRBD1 (5 bases). Deletions cut 5 bases from V and 0 bases from J, with 10 bases between. The length of the CDR3 is 14 residues. Germline CDR1 and CDR2: SGHSA and FRNQAP. The sequenced part of the CDR3 DNA is TGTGCAAGCAGCCCCCAACAGGCAAACACAGAAGTCTTC. Translating gives CASSPQQANTEVF. The full-length CDR3 reads as CASSPQQANTEVFF.

This clone was recorded a few times. Here the gene names and germline are mouse. This CDR3 is CAWSQKDTQYF. CDR3 DNA, as far as it was read: TGTGCCTGGAGTCAAAAAGACACCCAGTAC. The rearrangement links TRBV31 to TRBJ2-5; D unresolved. The read falls 1 residue short of the CDR3 end, and the missing part is taken from the germline J gene. The CDR3 loop spans 11 amino acids. V lost 1 base and J 4 bases, leaving 3 bases between the germline ends. Germline V gene sequence: CDR1 GKSSPN, CDR2 SITVG.

Regarding this clone: Gene names are mouse gene names. The sequenced fragment ends 1 residue before the CDR3 boundary, so the rest is inferred from the germline J gene. Other DNA sequences of this sample code for an identical CDR3. V and J are TRBV3 and TRBJ2-2; D gene ambiguous. This CDR3 is built from 14 residues. The V gene's germline CDR1 is SNHLY and CDR2 FYNGKV (reference sequence). Trimming removed 2 bases from V and 0 bases from J, with 4 bases in between. Partial CDR3 DNA: TGTGCCAGCAGCTTAACTTCAAACACCGGGCAGCTCTAC. Translation gives CASSLTSNTGQLY. The CDR3, in full, reads CASSLTSNTGQLYF.

In the case of this clone: The germline and genes are mouse ones. The CDR3 extends 1 residue past the end of the read, so its final part is completed from the germline J gene. V is TRBV24 and J is TRBJ1-1, with D possibly matching TRBD1 (5 bases). Trimming cost V 4 bases and J 4 bases, with 13 bases left between them. CDR1 is KGHTA, CDR2 FRNEEI, per germline. The CDR3 is 14 residues long. CDR3 amino acids: CASSPPGGCTEVFF. The CDR3 DNA, read in part, is TGTGCCAGCAGTCCCCCTGGGGGGTGCACAGAAGTCTTC.

This clone was detected only a few times. Gene labels here are mouse ones. The CDR3 extends 1 residue past the end of the read, so its final part is completed from the germline J gene. The V call is TRBV1, the J call TRBJ2-7; 10 positions match TRBD2. This CDR3 has 14 residues. From germline, CDR1 is NSQYPW and CDR2 LRSPGD (reference sequence). Trimming at V came to 2 bases and at J to 7 bases, leaving 5 bases not matched to a gene. This CDR3 is CTCSAHWGGWEQYF. The sequenced part of the CDR3 DNA is TGCACCTGCAGTGCACACTGGGGGGGTTGGGAACAGTAC. The variable domain in full, with the rest retrieved from reference TRBV1 and TRBJ2-7, is VTLLEQNPRWRLVPRGQAVNLRCILKNSQYPWMSWYQQDLQKQLQWLFTLRSPGDKEVKSLPGADYLATRVTDTELRLQVANMSQGRTLYCTCSAHWGGWEQYFGPGTRLTVL.

Worth noting for this clone: Genes and germline are mouse. Coverage ceases 1 residue before the CDR3 finishes, and the germline J gene fills in the end. The rearrangement uses TRBV12-1 and TRBJ2-7; 7 positions agree with TRBD1. The CDR3 runs to 13 residues. CDR1 is SGHSN and CDR2 is HYEKVE in the germline V gene. With 3 bases clipped from V and 1 base from J, the junction kept 2 bases outside the gene matches. The CDR3 sequence is CASSYRGSYEQYF. The covered CDR3 bases are TGTGCCAGCTCTTACAGGGGATCCTATGAACAGTAC. The full variable domain, in which reference TRBV12-1 and TRBJ2-7 provide the parts outside the CDR3, is DSGVVQSPRHIIKEKGGRSVLTCIPISGHSNVVWYQQTLGKELKFLIQHYEKVERDKGFLPSRFSVQQFDDYHSEMNMSALELEDSAMYFCASSYRGSYEQYFGPGTRLTVL.

This clone was recorded only once. Mouse names are used for the genes. The read terminates 1 residue before the CDR3 end, so the remaining end is supplied by the germline J gene. The rearrangement links TRBV14 to TRBJ1-5; D unresolved. CDR1 and CDR2 (germline): SGHDT, FRDEAV. The V gene lost 1 base and the J gene lost 0 bases, with 5 bases spanning the gap. The CDR3 spans 14 residues. The sequenced CDR3 bases are TGTGCCAGCAGTTTCCGAGATAACAACCAGGCTCCGCTT. It encodes CASSFRDNNQAPL. From start to end, the CDR3 is CASSFRDNNQAPLF.

With respect to this clone: Germline and genes: mouse. The CDR3 end falls 1 residue outside the read, so it is completed with the germline J gene. The chain joins TRBV5 to TRBJ2-7; 9 bases are a match to TRBD2. J was trimmed by 4 bases and V by 4 bases; bases with no gene match: 5. Germline CDR1 is LGHNA and CDR2 is YNLKQL (reference sequence). This CDR3 spans 14 amino acids. The chain's CDR3 is CASSPGLGRYEQYF. Incomplete CDR3 DNA: TGTGCCAGCAGCCCCGGACTGGGGAGATATGAACAGTAC.

On this clone: Gene labels here are mouse ones. The read comes to an end 1 residue before the CDR3 does, leaving the germline J gene to fill in the end. This chain connects TRBV16 to TRBJ1-4; D not resolved. The V gene's germline CDR1 is SGHSA and CDR2 FRNQAP. Trimming stripped 5 bases from V and 1 base from J, with 8 bases between. The CDR3 spans 14 residues. CDR3 in amino acids: CASSPDGSNERLFF. CDR3 DNA, as far as it was read: TGTGCAAGCAGCCCAGACGGTTCCAACGAAAGATTATTT.

Concerning this clone: The genes are named according to mouse. The CDR3 goes on 1 residue after the read ends, and that part is filled in from the germline J gene. The V and J genes are TRBV31 and TRBJ1-1, with 9 nucleotides matching TRBD1. Germline V gene sequence: CDR1 GKSSPN, CDR2 SITVG. V lost 5 bases, J lost 6 bases, and 7 bases stayed unmatched. CDR3 length: 13 residues. The CDR3 sequence: CAWAGTGRAEVFF. Partial CDR3 DNA: TGTGCCTGGGCCGGGACAGGGAGGGCAGAAGTCTTC.

Regarding this clone: The gene symbols are mouse symbols. The read ends 1 residue shy of where the CDR3 ends; the end is completed using the germline J gene. V is TRBV12-1 and J is TRBJ1-1, with a possible D match to TRBD1 (5 bases). V was trimmed by 0 bases and J by 1 base, leaving 5 bases between them. The CDR3 runs to 13 residues. The germline V gene encodes CDR1 SGHSN and CDR2 HYEKVE. CDR3 region: CASSLQGNTEVFF. The CDR3 DNA, read in part, is TGTGCCAGCTCTCTCCAGGGAAACACAGAAGTCTTC. Based on the CDR3 plus reference TRBV12-1 and TRBJ1-1, the full variable domain is DSGVVQSPRHIIKEKGGRSVLTCIPISGHSNVVWYQQTLGKELKFLIQHYEKVERDKGFLPSRFSVQQFDDYHSEMNMSALELEDSAMYFCASSLQGNTEVFFGKGTRLTVV.

Points on this clone: All gene names here are mouse names. The missing CDR3 end, 1 residue past where the read stops, is filled in from the germline J gene. The chain couples TRBV16 to TRBJ2-7, with 9 bases that match TRBD2. CDR3 size: 14 residues. CDR1 is SGHSA, CDR2 FRNQAP, per germline. The ends lost 4 bases at V and 1 base at J; junction bases unmatched: 2. The sequenced part of the CDR3 DNA is TGTGCAAGCAGCTCCGGGACTGGGTCCTATGAACAGTAC. This gives the protein CASSSGTGSYEQY. The entire CDR3 sequence reads CASSSGTGSYEQYF.

Points on this clone: Each gene name is a mouse one. The CDR3 end falls 1 residue outside the read, so it is completed with the germline J gene. The V and J genes are TRBV2 and TRBJ1-5; a weak D match, TRBD1 (5 bases). Between the trimmed V and J ends, which lost 4 bases and 2 bases, there was a span of 6 bases. This CDR3 is built from 13 residues. The germline CDR1 and CDR2 sequences are LGHNA and YSYQKL. CDR3 sequence: CASSPRDNQAPLF. CDR3 bases read: TGTGCCAGCAGCCCCAGGGACAACCAGGCTCCGCTT.

Note on this clone: Gene names follow the mouse nomenclature. The CDR3 end falls 1 residue outside the read, so it is completed with the germline J gene. The chain joins TRBV3 to TRBJ2-3, with D perhaps TRBD2 (6 bases). CDR1 is SNHLY and CDR2 is FYNGKV in the germline V gene (reference sequence). The CDR3 is made up of 15 amino acids. Trimming removed 1 base at V and 0 bases at J, with 8 bases between. The CDR3 sequence is CASSLDGGSAETLYF. Partial CDR3 DNA: TGTGCCAGCAGCTTAGATGGGGGTAGTGCAGAAACGCTGTAT.

On this clone itself: The gene symbols are mouse symbols. The read falls 1 residue short of the CDR3 end, and the missing part is taken from the germline J gene. V is TRBV24 and J is TRBJ2-4; D is possibly TRBD1 (5 bases). V was clipped by 0 bases and J by 0 bases, with 10 bases between them. Germline loops: CDR1 KGHTA, CDR2 FRNEEI. The CDR3 loop spans 16 amino acids. The CDR3 loop is CASSLYQGKSQNTLYF. The CDR3 DNA, read in part, is TGTGCCAGCAGTCTGTATCAGGGAAAAAGTCAAAACACCTTGTAC.

Notes on this clone: Gene names are the mouse ones. The read halts 1 residue ahead of the CDR3 end, with the missing end drawn from the germline J gene. The chain carries TRBV1 and TRBJ2-7; 10 bases align to TRBD1. The CDR3 sequence is 14 residues long. CDR1 is NSQYPW, CDR2 LRSPGD, per germline (reference sequence). V shed 6 bases and J 5 bases; nucleotides not matched to a gene: 7. The CDR3 reads CTCSDRGRVHEQYF. The sequenced CDR3 bases are TGCACCTGCAGCGACAGGGGGCGTGTCCATGAACAGTAC.

About this clone itself: Gene names follow the mouse nomenclature. Incomplete CDR3 DNA: TGTGCCAGCAGCTCAGGGCCTTTTCCCAACGAAAGATTATTT. Amino acids: CASSSGPFPNERLF. The entire CDR3 protein is CASSSGPFPNERLFF. The rearrangement links TRBV3 to TRBJ1-4; possible D gene TRBD1, 5 bases. Coverage ceases 1 residue before the CDR3 finishes, and the germline J gene fills in the end. V gave up 4 bases and J gave up 3 bases, with 12 bases separating them. CDR1 SNHLY and CDR2 FYNGKV come from the germline V gene (reference sequence). The CDR3 is 15 amino acids.